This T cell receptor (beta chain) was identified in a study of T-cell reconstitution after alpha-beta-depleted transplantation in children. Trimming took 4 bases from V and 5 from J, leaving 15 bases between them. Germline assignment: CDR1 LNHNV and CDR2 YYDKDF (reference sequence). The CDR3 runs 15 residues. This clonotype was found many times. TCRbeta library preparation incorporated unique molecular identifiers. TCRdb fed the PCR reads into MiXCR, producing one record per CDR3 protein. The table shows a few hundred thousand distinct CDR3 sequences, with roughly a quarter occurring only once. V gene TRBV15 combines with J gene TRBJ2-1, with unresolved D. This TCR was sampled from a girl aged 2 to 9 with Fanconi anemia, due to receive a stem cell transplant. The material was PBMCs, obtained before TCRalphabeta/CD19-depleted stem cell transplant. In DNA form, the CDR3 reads TGTGCCACCAGCAAACAGAAAGGGATAAACAATGAGCAGTTCTTC. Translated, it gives CATSKQKGINNEQFF.